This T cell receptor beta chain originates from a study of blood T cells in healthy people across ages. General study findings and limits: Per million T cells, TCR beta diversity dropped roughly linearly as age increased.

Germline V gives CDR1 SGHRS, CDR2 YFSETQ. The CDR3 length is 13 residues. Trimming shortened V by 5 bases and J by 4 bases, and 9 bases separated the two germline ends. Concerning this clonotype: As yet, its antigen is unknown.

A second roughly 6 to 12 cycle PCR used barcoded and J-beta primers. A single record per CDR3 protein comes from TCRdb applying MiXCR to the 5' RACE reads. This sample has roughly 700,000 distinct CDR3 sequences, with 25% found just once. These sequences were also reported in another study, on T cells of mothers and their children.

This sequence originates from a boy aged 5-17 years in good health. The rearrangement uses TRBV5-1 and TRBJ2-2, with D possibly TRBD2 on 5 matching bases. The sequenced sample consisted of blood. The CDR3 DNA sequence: TGCGCCAGCAGTGATCTAGCCACCGGGGAGCTGTTTTTT. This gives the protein CASSDLATGELFF.